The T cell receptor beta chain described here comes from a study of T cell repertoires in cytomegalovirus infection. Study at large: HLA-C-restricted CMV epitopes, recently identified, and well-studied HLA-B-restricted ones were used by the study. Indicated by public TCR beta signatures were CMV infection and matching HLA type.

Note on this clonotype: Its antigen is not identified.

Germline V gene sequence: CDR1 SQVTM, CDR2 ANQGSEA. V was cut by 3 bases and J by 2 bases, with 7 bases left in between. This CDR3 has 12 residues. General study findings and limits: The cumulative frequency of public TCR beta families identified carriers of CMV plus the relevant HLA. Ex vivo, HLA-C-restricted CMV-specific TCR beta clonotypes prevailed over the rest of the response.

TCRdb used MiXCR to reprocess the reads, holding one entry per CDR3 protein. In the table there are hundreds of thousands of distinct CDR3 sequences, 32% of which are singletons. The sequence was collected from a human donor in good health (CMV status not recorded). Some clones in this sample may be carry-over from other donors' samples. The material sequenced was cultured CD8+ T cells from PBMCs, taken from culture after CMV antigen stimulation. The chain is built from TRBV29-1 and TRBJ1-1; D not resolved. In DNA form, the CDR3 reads TGCAGCGTTGATGTAGGCAACACTGAAGCTTTCTTT. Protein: CSVDVGNTEAFF.